The 19 T cell receptor beta chains below come from one sample, sequenced in a study of early T cells in non-severe SARS-CoV-2 infection. TCRdb ran MiXCR on the 5' RACE reads and lists one entry per CDR3 protein. The top ten hold more than 10% of the sample, which has about 76,000 distinct CDR3 sequences, around a sixth seen once. Sequencing was performed on whole blood. These receptor sequences come from an adult who was a healthcare worker with PCR-confirmed SARS-CoV-2 infection or an uninfected control (not recorded which).

The chain combines TRBV2 with TRBJ2-5; no clear D gene. The CDR3 is made up of 14 amino acids. The V gene lost 6 bases and the J gene lost 0 bases, with 11 bases spanning the gap. Germline CDR1 SNHLY, CDR2 FYNNEI. The CDR3 nucleotides are TGTGCCAGCAGCTCCTTCTCGTACCAAGAGACCCAGTACTTC. Translating gives CASSSFSYQETQYF.

The rearrangement joins TRBV7-2 to TRBJ2-7; no definite D call. The CDR3 is 13 residues long. Germline CDR1 SGHTA, CDR2 FQGNSA. V was cut by 7 bases and J by 3 bases, with 13 bases left in between. CDR3 DNA: TGTGCCAGCACCATAGCAGGTTTCTACGAGCAGTACTTC. Protein product: CASTIAGFYEQYF. Variable domain in full (rest from reference TRBV7-2 and TRBJ2-7): GAGVSQSPSNKVTEKGKDVELRCDPISGHTALYWYRQSLGQGLEFLIYFQGNSAPDKSGLPSDRFSAERTGGSVSTLTIQRTQQEDSAVYLCASTIAGFYEQYFGPGTRLTVT.

Only a few counts were recorded for this clonotype. The chain joins TRBV5-7 to TRBJ2-7; D is uncertain. TRBV5-7 is an open reading frame whose function is uncertain. The CDR3 is 12 residues long. Trimming took 4 bases from V and 0 from J, leaving 5 bases between them. CDR3 bases: TGTGCCAGCAGCGACAACTCCTACGAGCAGTACTTC. Translated: CASSDNSYEQYF.

V usage is TRBV24-1 and J usage is TRBJ2-2, with TRBD1 matching 7 bases. Looked up from germline, CDR1 is KGHDR and CDR2 is SFDVKD. This CDR3 contains 16 residues. V dropped 5 bases and J dropped 1; count of bases not matched to a gene: 6. The CDR3 DNA sequence: TGTGCCACCAGTGGGGAACAGGGGAGGAACACCGGGGAGCTGTTTTTT. Translation gives CATSGEQGRNTGELFF.

V gene TRBV12-3 or TRBV12-4 combines with J gene TRBJ1-3, with a possible D match to TRBD1 (6 bases). This CDR3 has 15 amino acids. Trimming removed 6 bases at V and 1 base at J, with 13 bases between. CDR3 coding DNA: TGTGCCAGCAGCTACAGGGTGAGGTCTGGAAACACCATATATTTT. This encodes CASSYRVRSGNTIYF.

In its sample, this clonotype was seen a few times. The rearrangement joins TRBV19 to TRBJ2-1, with TRBD1 matching 9 bases. The CDR3 totals 15 residues. V lost 6 bases to trimming and J lost 4 bases; unmatched junction nucleotides: 7. CDR1 and CDR2 from the germline V gene are LNHDA and SQIVND (reference sequence). The DNA for the CDR3 is TGTGCCAGTAGCTATGCGGGACAGGGATACAATGAGCAGTTCTTC. This codes for CASSYAGQGYNEQFF.

The chain carries TRBV7-2 and TRBJ2-7, with D maybe TRBD2 (5 bases). In germline, CDR1 is SGHTA, CDR2 FQGNSA. This CDR3 spans 14 amino acids. The ends were cut back, 1 base at V and 6 bases at J, with 13 bases in the middle. The CDR3 nucleotides read TGTGCCAGCAGCTTAGAGGGTACGGCGGGCGAGCAGTACTTC. This sequence encodes CASSLEGTAGEQYF. Full variable domain (missing parts from reference TRBV7-2 and TRBJ2-7): GAGVSQSPSNKVTEKGKDVELRCDPISGHTALYWYRQSLGQGLEFLIYFQGNSAPDKSGLPSDRFSAERTGGSVSTLTIQRTQQEDSAVYLCASSLEGTAGEQYFGPGTRLTVT.

A few counts support this clonotype. This chain's CDR3 is CASSFGQSYEQYF. As DNA, the CDR3 is TGTGCCAGCAGTTTTGGACAGTCCTACGAGCAGTACTTC. The chain has TRBV27 and TRBJ2-7; TRBD1 might be the D (6 bases). In germline, CDR1 is MNHEY, CDR2 SMNVEV (reference sequence). The CDR3 runs 13 residues. V dropped 3 bases and J dropped 1 base, with 7 bases sitting between them.

This clonotype was observed a few times. The V gene is TRBV6-5, the J gene TRBJ1-2, with 9 bases aligning to TRBD1. Per the germline V gene, CDR1 is MNHEY and CDR2 is SVGAGI. With V trimmed by 6 bases and J by 4 bases, 9 bases remained unmatched. This CDR3 contains 15 residues. The CDR3 spells CASSPDRGAGYGYTF. The CDR3 DNA reads as TGTGCCAGCAGCCCGGACAGGGGAGCGGGCTATGGCTACACCTTC.

At least ten counts were recorded for this clonotype. This chain links TRBV7-8 with TRBJ1-5; 7 bases are shared with TRBD1. Germline CDR1 reads SGHVS; CDR2 reads FQNEAQ. The V and J ends lost 2 bases and 6 bases, in that order; junction bases with no gene match: 10. This CDR3 is 16 amino acids long. DNA for the CDR3: TGTGCCAGCAGCTTACAAGCTTTCGACAGGGCTCAGCCCCAGCATTTT. This gives the protein CASSLQAFDRAQPQHF. Full variable domain (rest looked up from reference TRBV7-8 and TRBJ1-5): GAGVSQSPRYKVAKRGQDVALRCDPISGHVSLFWYQQALGQGPEFLTYFQNEAQLDKSGLPSDRFFAERPEGSVSTLKIQRTQQEDSAVYLCASSLQAFDRAQPQHFGDGTRLSIL.

The chain couples TRBV4-1 to TRBJ1-6; TRBD1 matches at 9 bases. The germline V gene encodes CDR1 MGHRA and CDR2 YSYEKL. V was clipped by 4 bases and J by 7 bases; unmatched bases: 8. The CDR3 is made up of 16 amino acids. CDR3 sequence reads: CASSREGQGGNSPLHF. For the CDR3, the DNA is TGCGCCAGCAGCCGCGAGGGACAGGGCGGAAATTCACCCCTCCACTTT.

This clonotype was recorded a few times. This chain uses TRBV20-1 with TRBJ2-1, with TRBD2 identical over 11 bases. Germline V gene lookup returns CDR1 DFQATT and CDR2 SNEGSKA (reference sequence). The CDR3 consists of 14 residues. The trim removed 4 bases at V and 7 bases at J, leaving 6 bases unmatched. The DNA of the CDR3 is TGCAGTGCTAAACTAGCGGGGGTAAGAAATGAGCAGTTCTTC. As protein: CSAKLAGVRNEQFF.

This clonotype was observed a handful of times. The chain recombines TRBV9 with TRBJ1-1; D is unresolved. The germline V gene encodes CDR1 SGDLS and CDR2 YYNGEE. CDR3 length: 17 amino acids. Trimming left V 2 bases short and J 0 bases short, with 17 bases between. CDR3 nucleotides: TGTGCCAGCAGCGTCCTGATAGAGGGTTTTTTGAACACTGAAGCTTTCTTT. This codes for CASSVLIEGFLNTEAFF.

This clonotype has ten or more counts. J is TRBJ2-7 and V is TRBV13; no definite D call. The V end lost 5 bases, the J end lost 1 base, and 12 bases lay between the germline ends. This CDR3 is built from 14 residues. Germline loops: CDR1 PRHDT, CDR2 FYEKMQ (reference sequence). This chain's CDR3 is CASSTRSRSYEQYF. The CDR3 DNA is TGTGCCAGCAGCACTCGCTCACGGTCCTACGAGCAGTACTTC.

This clonotype has only a few counts. The chain combines TRBV28 with TRBJ2-7; D perhaps matches TRBD1 (8 bases). Germline values: CDR1 MDHEN, CDR2 SYDVKM. This CDR3 region has 14 residues. V was trimmed by 6 bases and J by 2 bases, leaving 14 bases between them. CDR3 bases: TGTGCCAGCAGGGGTACAGGGGGGGCCTACGAGCAGTACTTC. Residues: CASRGTGGAYEQYF.

This clonotype was counted at least ten times. The chain couples TRBV7-2 to TRBJ1-2, with unresolved D. CDR3 length: 15 amino acids. V was trimmed by 2 bases and J by 1 base, leaving 11 bases between them. Germline V gene sequence: CDR1 SGHTA, CDR2 FQGNSA. This CDR3 reads CASSLSVEGNYGYTF. The CDR3 DNA sequence: TGTGCCAGCAGCTTATCAGTGGAGGGTAACTATGGCTACACCTTC.

This chain links TRBV10-3 with TRBJ2-4; D might be TRBD1 or TRBD2, each matching 5 bases. The CDR3 contains 12 residues. Trimming took 11 bases from V and 0 from J, leaving 8 bases between them. Per germline, CDR1 ENHRY and CDR2 SYGVKD. The CDR3 reads CAVGTAKNIQYF. In nucleotides, the CDR3 is TGTGCCGTGGGGACAGCCAAAAACATTCAGTACTTC.

This clonotype has more than one count but fewer than ten. V gene TRBV28 combines with J gene TRBJ2-2, with 7 bases fitting TRBD2. Germline assignment: CDR1 MDHEN and CDR2 SYDVKM. The junction had 8 bases not matched to a gene; V was cut back by 5 bases and J by 5 bases. The CDR3 has 15 residues. Written as DNA, the CDR3 is TGTGCCAGCAGTAGACGGGAGGACGTGACCGGGGAGCTGTTTTTT. This gives the protein CASSRREDVTGELFF.

The CDR3 loop reads CASNIGNPNSPLHF. The CDR3 nucleotides read TGTGCCAGCAACATCGGGAACCCAAATTCACCCCTCCACTTT. V usage is TRBV28 and J usage is TRBJ1-6, with no clear D. The germline CDR1 and CDR2 sequences are MDHEN and SYDVKM. The CDR3 length is 14 residues. Trimming shortened V by 7 bases and J by 7 bases, and 14 bases separated the two germline ends.